In its sample, the clone carrying this T cell receptor beta chain was seen a few times. Antigen specificity is unknown. Each CDR3 protein is one row after TCRdb ran MiXCR on the 5' RACE reads. Here the sample spans tens of thousands of distinct CDR3 sequences, roughly 7.1% being singletons. The CDR3 loop spans 13 amino acids. CDR1 and CDR2 from the germline V gene are MNHEY and SVGAGI. V lost 2 bases, J lost 8 bases, and 12 bases lay in between. The data derive from a study of early T cells in non-severe SARS-CoV-2 infection. Background on the study: The authors sequenced bulk RNA from unsorted whole blood, leaving chains unpaired. Study-wide findings and caveats: Sequences matched to VDJdb favored anti-spike CD8 responses, while private and CD4 specificities were missed.

What was sequenced was whole blood. V usage is TRBV6-5 and J usage is TRBJ1-2, with no clear D. The receptor's source is an adult who was a healthcare worker with PCR-confirmed SARS-CoV-2 infection or an uninfected control (not recorded which). The CDR3 DNA reads as TGTGCCAGCAGTTACAGAGTCAAGGAGGGCTACACCTTC. This codes for CASSYRVKEGYTF.